This passage covers 30 T cell receptor beta chains from one sample sequenced in a study of blood T cells in healthy people across ages. A J-beta primer mix and a sample-barcoded 5' primer were used in a second PCR of roughly 6 to 12 cycles. TCRdb called the 5' RACE reads again in MiXCR, with one record for every CDR3 protein. The sample holds more than 500,000 distinct CDR3 sequences, around 27% seen once. This sample also appeared in a second study, on T cells of mothers and their children.

Material for sequencing was blood. The receptors derive from a boy aged 2 to 10 in good health.

V is TRBV12-3 or TRBV12-4 and J is TRBJ2-2; D could derive from TRBD1 or TRBD2 (5 bases each). The CDR3 is 15 amino acids. V lost 5 bases and J 4 bases, leaving 14 bases between the germline ends. The DNA of the CDR3 is TGTGCCAGCAGTCCCCCGGGACGGTCCACCGGGGAGCTGTTTTTT. It specifies CASSPPGRSTGELFF.

In its sample, this clonotype was seen a few times. The V and J genes are TRBV7-6 and TRBJ2-1; 13 bases are shared with TRBD2. The length of the CDR3 is 16 residues. V lost 3 bases and J lost 9; bases outside the gene matches: 8. Germline V CDR1 and CDR2: SGHVS, FNYEAQ. The CDR3, as DNA: TGTGCCAGCAGCTTGTACGGTCGGACTAGCGGGGGTGAGCAGTTCTTC. This gives the protein CASSLYGRTSGGEQFF.

V is TRBV5-1 and J is TRBJ2-7; 8 nucleotides agree with TRBD1. The CDR3 runs 15 residues. Trimming took 3 bases from V and 5 from J; bases not matched to a gene: 10. Germline values: CDR1 SGHRS, CDR2 YFSETQ. The CDR3 DNA reads TGCGCCAGCAGCTCGAGGATGCGGACAGGGAACGAGCAGTACTTC. Its translation: CASSSRMRTGNEQYF.

The chain has TRBV7-8 and TRBJ2-5, with 13 bases aligning to TRBD2. CDR1 and CDR2 from the germline V gene are SGHVS and FQNEAQ. The CDR3 sequence is 19 residues long. Trimming took 6 bases from V and 2 from J; bases not matched to a gene: 15. CDR3 residues: CASRVGGTSGRAAQETQYF. DNA of the CDR3: TGTGCCAGCAGGGTCGGGGGAACTAGCGGGAGGGCGGCTCAAGAGACCCAGTACTTC.

The chain couples TRBV20-1 to TRBJ2-5; 10 nucleotides match TRBD2. The germline gives CDR1 DFQATT, CDR2 SNEGSKA (reference sequence). V was pared by 3 bases and J by 4 bases, with 5 bases of the junction left unmatched. This CDR3 region has 14 residues. In nucleotides, the CDR3 is TGCAGTGCTAGGGATAGACTAGCGGGAGAGACCCAGTACTTC. Amino acids: CSARDRLAGETQYF.

This clonotype was counted between two and nine times. The gene calls are TRBV15 and TRBJ2-5; 7 positions match TRBD1. Looked up from germline, CDR1 is LNHNV and CDR2 is YYDKDF (reference sequence). The V segment lost 6 bases and the J segment 5 bases; nucleotides outside the gene matches: 9. The CDR3 has 14 residues. CDR3 protein: CATSPDRAVETQYF. The CDR3 coding sequence is TGTGCCACCAGTCCCGACAGGGCGGTCGAGACCCAGTACTTC.

The CDR3 reads CSATGTSFNEQFF. The CDR3 DNA is TGCAGCGCCACCGGGACTAGTTTTAATGAGCAGTTCTTC. The J gene is TRBJ2-1, the V gene TRBV29-1, with 8 bases matching TRBD2. Germline V lookup: CDR1 SQVTM, CDR2 ANQGSEA. This CDR3 has 13 residues. J lost 7 bases, V lost 7 bases, and 9 bases had no gene match.

In its sample, this clonotype was seen a few times. The chain combines TRBV5-6 with TRBJ2-1; TRBD1 matches 7 bases. V shed 0 bases and J 5 bases; nucleotides not matched to a gene: 2. CDR3 length: 14 amino acids. The germline V gene encodes CDR1 SGHDT and CDR2 YYEEEE. DNA for the CDR3: TGTGCCAGCAGCTTGGACAGGGGAGACAATGAGCAGTTCTTC. Its translation: CASSLDRGDNEQFF.

There are a few counts of this clonotype. The V gene is TRBV12-3 or TRBV12-4, the J gene TRBJ1-5; 8 bases fit TRBD1. The CDR3 has 14 residues. The V gene end was trimmed by 7 bases and the J gene end by 6 bases; junction bases not matched to a gene: 8. This CDR3 reads CASTNTGGRQPQHF. Here the CDR3 DNA reads TGTGCCAGCACCAATACAGGGGGACGTCAGCCCCAGCATTTT.

The chain joins TRBV19 to TRBJ2-7; a possible D gene is TRBD1 (6 bases). The CDR3 loop spans 13 amino acids. V was trimmed by 5 bases and J by 5 bases, leaving 13 bases between them. Germline loops: CDR1 LNHDA, CDR2 SQIVND (reference sequence). In DNA form, the CDR3 reads TGTGCCAGTAGTGACGGCAGGGGCGACGAGCAGTACTTC. Amino acids: CASSDGRGDEQYF. Together with reference TRBV19 and TRBJ2-7, the CDR3 gives the full variable domain: DGGITQSPKYLFRKEGQNVTLSCEQNLNHDAMYWYRQDPGQGLRLIYYSQIVNDFQKGDIAEGYSVSREKKESFPLTVTSAQKNPTAFYLCASSDGRGDEQYFGPGTRLTVT.

The chain carries TRBV6-5 and TRBJ2-2; 7 bases are a match to TRBD2. V lost 5 bases to trimming and J lost 5 bases; unmatched junction nucleotides: 5. The germline V gene has CDR1 MNHEY and CDR2 SVGAGI. The CDR3 totals 14 residues. CDR3 sequence (DNA): TGTGCCAGCAGTAAGGGGAGGGCAACCGGGGAGCTGTTTTTT. It specifies CASSKGRATGELFF.

The chain has TRBV20-1 and TRBJ2-7; no clear D gene. Germline V gene sequence: CDR1 DFQATT, CDR2 SNEGSKA (reference sequence). The ends were cut back, 5 bases at V and 4 bases at J, with 21 bases in the middle. The CDR3 totals 15 residues. The DNA for the CDR3 is TGCAGTGCTTCCCCCTCCGGCAGCGCCCCGTACGAGCAGTACTTC. Translated: CSASPSGSAPYEQYF.

This clonotype was seen a handful of times. The chain is built from TRBV5-1 and TRBJ2-5, with D perhaps TRBD2 (6 bases). V was clipped by 3 bases and J by 5 bases, with 11 bases between them. This CDR3 contains 13 residues. The V gene's germline CDR1 is SGHRS and CDR2 YFSETQ. The CDR3 DNA reads as TGCGCCAGCAGCTCGGCGGGGTGGGAGACCCAGTACTTC. Translation: CASSSAGWETQYF. Filled out from reference TRBV5-1 and TRBJ2-5, the complete variable domain reads KAGVTQTPRYLIKTRGQQVTLSCSPISGHRSVSWYQQTPGQGLQFLFEYFSETQRNKGNFPGRFSGRQFSNSRSEMNVSTLELGDSALYLCASSSAGWETQYFGPGTRLLVL.

The chain uses TRBV5-1 and TRBJ2-5; 11 nucleotides line up with TRBD2. TRBJ2-1 explains the end of the DNA better; the J call may be wrong. Germline-derived CDR1 and CDR2 are SGHRS and YFSETQ. The CDR3 has 16 residues. CDR3 sequence: CASSLSVSGRAVEQFF. CDR3 nucleotides: TGCGCCAGCAGCTTGAGTGTTAGCGGGAGGGCCGTGGAGCAGTTCTTC.

The V call is TRBV7-6, the J call TRBJ2-7, with 8 bases that match TRBD2. The length of the CDR3 is 15 residues. V was pared by 5 bases and J by 5 bases, with 11 bases of the junction left unmatched. Germline lookup yields CDR1 SGHVS and CDR2 FNYEAQ. DNA of the CDR3: TGTGCCAGCAGCCCATCTAGCCGGGAGGGTCACGAGCAGTACTTC. It codes for CASSPSSREGHEQYF.

This chain links TRBV9 with TRBJ2-5; tentative D call: TRBD2 (6 bases). Germline V gives CDR1 SGDLS, CDR2 YYNGEE. Trimming left V 1 base short and J 2 bases short, with 12 bases between. The CDR3 loop spans 15 amino acids. The CDR3 nucleotides are TGTGCCAGCAGCGTATTCGGGGGATCACAAGAGACCCAGTACTTC. Protein: CASSVFGGSQETQYF.

The rearrangement joins TRBV7-9 to TRBJ1-2, with 11 bases fitting TRBD1. The CDR3 consists of 16 residues. J lost 4 bases, V lost 1 base, and 5 bases had no gene match. CDR1 is SEHNR and CDR2 is FQNEAQ in the germline V gene (reference sequence). This CDR3 reads CASSLVSGQGVYGYTF. Here the CDR3 DNA reads TGTGCCAGCAGCTTAGTGTCGGGACAGGGGGTCTATGGCTACACCTTC.

This clonotype has just a few counts. The genes are TRBV5-1 and TRBJ2-5; D may be TRBD1 or TRBD2 (5 bases each). The J call may be incorrect, as the DNA end agrees better with TRBJ2-7. Germline-derived CDR1 and CDR2 are SGHRS and YFSETQ. This CDR3 contains 19 residues. CDR3 DNA sequence: TGCGCCAGCAGCTATAGATCGGGACGGAACATTCTCCAAGCCTACGAGCAGTACTTC. This sequence encodes CASSYRSGRNILQAYEQYF.

Remarks on this clonotype: A junction boundary mismatches the germline segment, possibly from a read error. V usage is TRBV7-7 and J usage is TRBJ2-2; perhaps TRBD1 as D (5 bases). The CDR3 is made up of 16 amino acids. The germline CDR1 and CDR2 sequences are SSHAT and FNYEAQ (reference sequence). CDR3 DNA: TGTGCTAGCAGTCCTACTAAGGGGCGCATCACCGGGGAGCTGTTTTTT. Translating it yields CASSPTKGRITGELFF.

This chain links TRBV6-5 with TRBJ2-3; 7 bases are a match to TRBD2. The CDR3 runs to 17 residues. J gave up 5 bases and V 2 bases, and 13 bases lay outside the gene matches. Germline CDR1 reads MNHEY; CDR2 reads SVGAGI. Here the CDR3 reads CASSYLSGRAKEDTQYF. CDR3 sequence (DNA): TGTGCCAGCAGTTACCTTAGTGGGAGGGCTAAAGAAGATACGCAGTATTTT.

There are a few counts of this clonotype. V is TRBV10-2 and J is TRBJ2-1; 8 nucleotides agree with TRBD2. The CDR3 totals 16 residues. Germline V gene lookup returns CDR1 WSHSY and CDR2 SAAADI. The trim removed 0 bases at V and 10 bases at J, leaving 11 bases unmatched. The CDR3 nucleotides read TGCGCCAGCAGTGAGTCGGGCGGGAGGCTTCCCCGGGAGCAGTTCTTC. Its translation is CASSESGGRLPREQFF.

The V and J genes are TRBV20-1 and TRBJ2-5; D uncertain. The J call may be faulty, since TRBJ2-1 better matches the DNA end. The germline CDR1 and CDR2 sequences are DFQATT and SNEGSKA (reference sequence). This CDR3 spans 12 amino acids. This chain's CDR3 is CSAYKDWTEQFF. The CDR3 DNA follows: TGCAGTGCTTATAAAGACTGGACTGAGCAGTTCTTC.

The V call is TRBV6-5, the J call TRBJ2-3; TRBD2 aligns across 12 bases. Trimming at V came to 6 bases and at J to 5 bases, leaving 12 bases not matched to a gene. This CDR3 contains 17 residues. The germline V gene encodes CDR1 MNHEY and CDR2 SVGAGI. This CDR3 reads CASSLNLAGGKEDTQYF. The DNA for the CDR3 is TGTGCCAGCAGCCTCAACCTAGCGGGAGGGAAGGAAGATACGCAGTATTTT.

The V gene is TRBV20-1, the J gene TRBJ2-3; D might be TRBD2 (5 bases). This CDR3 has 15 amino acids. The ends were cut back, 0 bases at V and 1 base at J, with 11 bases in the middle. Germline V CDR1 and CDR2: DFQATT, SNEGSKA (reference sequence). The CDR3 DNA reads as TGCAGTGCTAGAGATAAGGAGAGGGGCACAGATACGCAGTATTTT. This gives the protein CSARDKERGTDTQYF.

In its sample, this clonotype was seen a few times. The V call is TRBV7-9, the J call TRBJ2-5; D is unresolved. The V gene lost 5 bases and the J gene lost 2 bases, with 15 bases spanning the gap. The CDR3 runs to 15 residues. Per the germline V gene, CDR1 is SEHNR and CDR2 is FQNEAQ (reference sequence). The CDR3 DNA follows: TGTGCCAGCAGCCCCCCCCACGGGTCTCAAGAGACCCAGTACTTC. It translates to CASSPPHGSQETQYF.

The J gene is TRBJ2-1, the V gene TRBV27; D is uncertain. V lost 6 bases and J 3 bases, leaving 15 bases between the germline ends. The CDR3 is made up of 15 amino acids. Germline lookup yields CDR1 MNHEY and CDR2 SMNVEV (reference sequence). The CDR3 DNA reads as TGTGCCAGCAGAGGTGGCGCGATGGTCTACAATGAGCAGTTCTTC. It codes for CASRGGAMVYNEQFF.

This clonotype was counted only a few times. The chain joins TRBV29-1 to TRBJ2-5; D unclear. The V and J ends lost 4 bases and 2 bases respectively, with 14 bases between them. Germline assignment: CDR1 SQVTM and CDR2 ANQGSEA. This CDR3 is built from 14 residues. This CDR3 reads CSVGQVLLQETQYF. The CDR3 DNA reads TGCAGCGTTGGGCAGGTACTCCTTCAAGAGACCCAGTACTTC.

This clonotype occurred a few times. The chain has TRBV4-1 and TRBJ2-5; D gene uncertain. Germline CDR1 MGHRA, CDR2 YSYEKL. V dropped 3 bases and J dropped 3 bases, with 8 bases sitting between them. The CDR3 spans 13 residues. CDR3 in amino acids: CASSQPREETQYF. CDR3 coding DNA: TGCGCCAGCAGCCAGCCCCGAGAAGAGACCCAGTACTTC.

Note on this clonotype: The junction shows a germline mismatch at one end, possibly a read error. The gene calls are TRBV12-3 or TRBV12-4 and TRBJ2-1, with D unresolved. There are 13 residues in the CDR3. CDR3 in amino acids: CASSLGVPNEQLF. CDR3 sequence (DNA): TGTGCCAGCAGTTTAGGGGTACCAAATGAGCAGCTCTTC.

This clonotype was seen a single time. The rearrangement uses TRBV3-1 and TRBJ2-7, with D maybe TRBD2 (6 bases). Deletions cut 0 bases from V and 6 bases from J, with 12 bases between. There are 14 residues in the CDR3. From germline, CDR1 is LGHDT and CDR2 YNNKEL (reference sequence). CDR3 nucleotides: TGTGCCAGCAGCCAAGAAGGAGGGTCTAGCGAGCAGTACTTC. Its translation is CASSQEGGSSEQYF.